Following are 20 T cell receptor beta chains from one sample sequenced in a study of memory CD4+ T cells and cytomegalovirus serostatus. Here immunoSEQ multiplex PCR was the method, and the copy in TCRdb shows in-frame clones only, minus some. The sample holds some 64,000 clones; 82% are singletons and the top ten take 0.88%. The sort gate was single viable CD3+CD4+CD8-CD45RO+ cells for memory CD4+ T cells. Input material: memory CD4+ T cells from blood. Receptor source: an adult in good health and CMV-seronegative.

The CDR3 loop reads CASSLGGGAKNIQYF. Here the CDR3 DNA reads TGCGCCAGCAGCTTGGGAGGGGGGGCCAAAAACATTCAGTACTTC. The gene calls are TRBV5-1 and TRBJ2-4, with D possibly called TRBD1 or TRBD2 (6 bases each). The V end lost 0 bases, the J end lost 1 base, and 8 bases lay between the germline ends. Germline assignment: CDR1 SGHRS and CDR2 YFSETQ. The CDR3 totals 15 residues.

In this sample, this clone turned up once. The rearrangement joins TRBV6-6 to TRBJ2-5; 7 bases map to TRBD2. Germline values: CDR1 MNHNY, CDR2 SVGAGI (reference sequence). The CDR3 has 13 residues. The V and J ends lost 6 bases and 1 base, in that order; junction bases with no gene match: 2. CDR3 DNA: TGTGCCAGCAGGGGACTACGCCAAGAGACCCAGTACTTC. Protein product: CASRGLRQETQYF.

CDR3 coding DNA: TGTGCCAGCAGAACTCCCGGCACAGACGGGGAAAAACTGTTTTTT. It encodes CASRTPGTDGEKLFF. The chain carries TRBV2 and TRBJ1-4; D gene uncertain. The CDR3 has 15 residues. Trimming removed 6 bases from V and 8 bases from J, with 19 bases in between. Looked up from germline, CDR1 is SNHLY and CDR2 is FYNNEI. The full variable domain, its missing parts supplied by reference TRBV2 and TRBJ1-4, is EPEVTQTPSHQVTQMGQEVILRCVPISNHLYFYWYRQILGQKVEFLVSFYNNEISEKSEIFDDQFSVERPDGSNFTLKIRSTKLEDSAMYFCASRTPGTDGEKLFFGSGTQLSVL.

The chain employs TRBV6-1 and TRBJ2-1; TRBD2 agrees at 11 bases. Germline trimming cut 2 bases from V and 6 bases from J; bases unmatched to any gene: 12. The CDR3 runs 18 residues. Germline loops: CDR1 MNHNS, CDR2 SASEGT. The CDR3: CASSEFVGGLAGGNEQFF. The DNA of the CDR3 is TGTGCCAGCAGTGAATTCGTGGGGGGGCTAGCGGGAGGCAATGAGCAGTTCTTC.

This rearrangement joins TRBV5-4 to TRBJ1-3; perhaps TRBD1 as D (6 bases). Trimming removed 4 bases at V and 1 base at J, with 21 bases between. The CDR3 spans 18 residues. Germline-derived CDR1 and CDR2 are SGHNT and YYREEE (reference sequence). The chain's CDR3 is CASSLQWGAITSGNTIYF. The CDR3, as DNA: TGTGCCAGCAGCCTCCAGTGGGGGGCGATCACGTCTGGAAACACCATATATTTT.

The chain is built from TRBV2 and TRBJ2-1, with D perhaps assigned TRBD1 or TRBD2 (5 bases each). Germline V gene sequence: CDR1 SNHLY, CDR2 FYNNEI. Trimming shortened V by 4 bases and J by 2 bases, and 12 bases separated the two germline ends. This CDR3 region has 15 residues. CDR3 loop: CASSANGATYNEQFF. The CDR3, as DNA: TGTGCCAGCAGTGCAAACGGGGCGACCTACAATGAGCAGTTCTTC.

V usage is TRBV5-5 and J usage is TRBJ1-1; D remains ambiguous. The CDR3 loop spans 13 amino acids. Per the germline V gene, CDR1 is SGHKS and CDR2 is YYEKEE (reference sequence). V lost 1 base and J lost 1, with 5 bases in between. CDR3 in DNA: TGTGCCAGCAGCTTGACACAGAACACTGAAGCTTTCTTT. It codes for CASSLTQNTEAFF.

This chain's CDR3 is CASSPRGQGANTEAFF. CDR3 DNA sequence: TGTGCCAGCTCACCGCGGGGACAGGGGGCGAACACTGAAGCTTTCTTT. The chain links TRBV18 to TRBJ1-1; 12 nucleotides line up with TRBD1. Germline CDR1 KGHSH, CDR2 LQKENI. V lost 3 bases, J lost 1 base, and 3 bases stayed unmatched. The CDR3 extends over 16 amino acids.

The chain uses TRBV10-1 and TRBJ2-3; D possibly corresponds to TRBD2 (5 bases). Trimming stripped 4 bases from V and 3 bases from J, with 14 bases between. CDR1 is WNHNN, CDR2 SYGVQD, per germline (reference sequence). The CDR3 is 15 residues long. CDR3 in DNA: TGCGCCAGCAGTGCGGGGATTGAGGAGACAGATACGCAGTATTTT. It is translated as CASSAGIEETDTQYF.

The gene calls are TRBV9 and TRBJ2-3; 9 bases map to TRBD2. V lost 5 bases to trimming and J lost 2 bases; unmatched junction nucleotides: 12. Per the germline V gene, CDR1 is SGDLS and CDR2 is YYNGEE. This CDR3 is 17 amino acids long. The CDR3 DNA is TGTGCCAGCAGTAGCGGGAGAATGTACCCTACCACAGATACGCAGTATTTT. Residues: CASSSGRMYPTTDTQYF.

This clone was recorded once. The rearrangement uses TRBV14 and TRBJ2-7; a weak D match, TRBD2 (6 bases). The CDR3 runs to 12 residues. The germline gives CDR1 SGHDN, CDR2 FVKESK. The germline V and J ends were trimmed by 0 bases and 8 bases, with 8 bases remaining between them. CDR3 coding DNA: TGTGCCAGCAGCCAAGATGCGGGGAAGCAGTACTTC. This sequence encodes CASSQDAGKQYF. Using reference TRBV14 and TRBJ2-7 for the parts outside the CDR3, the full variable domain is EAGVTQFPSHSVIEKGQTVTLRCDPISGHDNLYWYRRVMGKEIKFLLHFVKESKQDESGMPNNRFLAERTGGTYSTLKVQPAELEDSGVYFCASSQDAGKQYFGPGTRLTVT.

This clone was counted a few times. The chain links TRBV7-9 to TRBJ1-1, with 9 bases lining up with TRBD1. This CDR3 has 15 residues. Germline V gene sequence: CDR1 SEHNR, CDR2 FQNEAQ (reference sequence). V shed 5 bases and J 3 bases; nucleotides not matched to a gene: 7. This CDR3 reads CASSPRDREDTEAFF. CDR3 coding DNA: TGTGCCAGCAGCCCCCGGGACAGGGAGGACACTGAAGCTTTCTTT.

The chain couples TRBV5-1 to TRBJ1-5; 8 bases are a match to TRBD1. Germline CDR1 and CDR2: SGHRS and YFSETQ. This CDR3 has 17 amino acids. V shed 4 bases, J shed 0 bases, and the junction held 9 bases outside the gene matches. The CDR3: CASSPGTGEYSNQPQHF. The CDR3 region has the DNA TGCGCCAGCAGCCCCGGGACAGGTGAATATAGCAATCAGCCCCAGCATTTT.

The J gene is TRBJ1-1, the V gene TRBV11-1; the D is unclear. The CDR3 is 13 residues long. V was pared by 3 bases and J by 0 bases, with 5 bases between. The germline CDR1 and CDR2 sequences are SGHAT and FQDESV (reference sequence). CDR3 sequence: CASSFLLNTEAFF. CDR3 bases: TGTGCCAGCAGCTTCCTCTTGAACACTGAAGCTTTCTTT.

A few counts support this clone. The chain combines TRBV28 with TRBJ1-5; TRBD1 agrees at 10 bases. CDR3 length: 16 residues. Germline CDR1 is MDHEN and CDR2 is SYDVKM. Unmatched junction bases numbered 6, after V lost 5 bases and J lost 2 bases. The CDR3 DNA is TGTGCCAGCAGTCACGGGACAGGGGCGGGCAATCAGCCCCAGCATTTT. This encodes CASSHGTGAGNQPQHF.

The CDR3 loop reads CASQTGSDEQYF. The CDR3 nucleotides read TGTGCCAGCCAGACAGGGTCCGACGAGCAGTACTTC. The chain employs TRBV18 and TRBJ2-7, with 7 positions matching TRBD1. The CDR3 runs 12 residues. Looked up from germline, CDR1 is KGHSH and CDR2 is LQKENI. Trimming took 8 bases from V and 5 from J; bases not matched to a gene: 6.

The CDR3 sequence is CASSQGLAGGRSYNEQFF. CDR3 in DNA: TGCGCCAGCAGCCAGGGACTAGCGGGGGGCCGCTCCTACAATGAGCAGTTCTTC. The chain combines TRBV4-1 with TRBJ2-1; 15 bases fit TRBD2. V shed 3 bases, J shed 0 bases, and the junction held 3 bases outside the gene matches. The germline gives CDR1 MGHRA, CDR2 YSYEKL. This CDR3 comprises 18 residues.

J is TRBJ2-7 and V is TRBV19, with D possibly matching TRBD1 (5 bases). Per the germline V gene, CDR1 is LNHDA and CDR2 is SQIVND (reference sequence). The CDR3 spans 14 residues. V gave up 5 bases and J gave up 1 base, with 12 bases separating them. Here the CDR3 reads CASSLVRGSYEQYF. DNA of the CDR3: TGTGCCAGTAGTTTAGTAAGGGGATCCTACGAGCAGTACTTC.

This chain connects TRBV7-2 to TRBJ1-2, with D possibly TRBD1 on 5 matching bases. Trimming removed 4 bases from V and 8 bases from J, with 14 bases in between. This CDR3 contains 13 residues. Germline lookup yields CDR1 SGHTA and CDR2 FQGNSA. CDR3 amino acids: CASSSQTGLGYTF. CDR3 nucleotide sequence: TGTGCCAGCAGCTCCCAAACAGGTTTGGGCTACACCTTC.

The chain combines TRBV2 with TRBJ2-7; 9 bases fit TRBD1. This CDR3 comprises 15 residues. Germline V gene sequence: CDR1 SNHLY, CDR2 FYNNEI. Unmatched junction bases numbered 9, after V lost 5 bases and J lost 4 bases. The CDR3 sequence: CASSLPGTGRYEQYF. CDR3 coding DNA: TGTGCCAGCAGTCTTCCCGGGACAGGGCGGTACGAGCAGTACTTC.